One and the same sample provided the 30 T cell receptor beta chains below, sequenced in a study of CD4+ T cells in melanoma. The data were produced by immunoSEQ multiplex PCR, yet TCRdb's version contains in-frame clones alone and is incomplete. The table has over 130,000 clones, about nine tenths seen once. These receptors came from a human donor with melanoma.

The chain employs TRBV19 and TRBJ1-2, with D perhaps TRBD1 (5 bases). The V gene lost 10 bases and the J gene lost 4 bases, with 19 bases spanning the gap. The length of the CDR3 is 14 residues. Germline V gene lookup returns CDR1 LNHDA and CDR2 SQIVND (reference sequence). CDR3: CATRWGRGAYGYTF. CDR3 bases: TGTGCCACCAGGTGGGGGAGAGGGGCCTATGGCTACACCTTC.

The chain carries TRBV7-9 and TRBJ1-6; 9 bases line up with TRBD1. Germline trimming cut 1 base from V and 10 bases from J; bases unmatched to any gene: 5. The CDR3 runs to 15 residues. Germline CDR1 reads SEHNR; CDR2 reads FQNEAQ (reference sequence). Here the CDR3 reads CASSLGGQGGSPLHF. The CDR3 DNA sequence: TGTGCCAGCAGCTTAGGGGGACAGGGTGGGTCACCCCTCCACTTT.

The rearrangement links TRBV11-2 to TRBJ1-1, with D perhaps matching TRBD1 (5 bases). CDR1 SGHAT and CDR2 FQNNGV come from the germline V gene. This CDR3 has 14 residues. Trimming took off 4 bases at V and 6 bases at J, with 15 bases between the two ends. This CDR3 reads CASSSWDVGAEAFF. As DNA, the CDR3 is TGTGCCAGCAGCTCCTGGGACGTCGGGGCTGAAGCTTTCTTT.

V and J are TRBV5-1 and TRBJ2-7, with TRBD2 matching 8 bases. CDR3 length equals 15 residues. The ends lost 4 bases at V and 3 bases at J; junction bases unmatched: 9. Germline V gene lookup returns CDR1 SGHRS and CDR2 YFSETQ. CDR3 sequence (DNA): TGCGCCAGCAGCCTTGGGAGCGGGGGCTTCTACGAGCAGTACTTC. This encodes CASSLGSGGFYEQYF.

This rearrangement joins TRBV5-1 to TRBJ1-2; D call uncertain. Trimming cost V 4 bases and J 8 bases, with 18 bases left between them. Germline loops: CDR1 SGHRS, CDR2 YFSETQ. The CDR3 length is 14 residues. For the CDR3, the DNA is TGCGCCAGCAGCGATCCACCGGGTCACGCCGGCTACACCTTC. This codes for CASSDPPGHAGYTF.

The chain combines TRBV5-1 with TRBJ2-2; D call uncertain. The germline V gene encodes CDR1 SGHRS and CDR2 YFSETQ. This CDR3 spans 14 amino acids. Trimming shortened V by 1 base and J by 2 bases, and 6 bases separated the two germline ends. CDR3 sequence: CASSLQTNTGELFF. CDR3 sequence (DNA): TGCGCCAGCAGCTTGCAGACAAACACCGGGGAGCTGTTTTTT.

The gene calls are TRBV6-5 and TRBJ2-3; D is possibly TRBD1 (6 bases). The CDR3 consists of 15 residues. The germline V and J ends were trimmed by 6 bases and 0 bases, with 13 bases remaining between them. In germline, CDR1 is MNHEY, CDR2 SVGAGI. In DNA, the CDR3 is TGTGCCAGCAGCCACCGGGACATGAGCACAGATACGCAGTATTTT. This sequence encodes CASSHRDMSTDTQYF.

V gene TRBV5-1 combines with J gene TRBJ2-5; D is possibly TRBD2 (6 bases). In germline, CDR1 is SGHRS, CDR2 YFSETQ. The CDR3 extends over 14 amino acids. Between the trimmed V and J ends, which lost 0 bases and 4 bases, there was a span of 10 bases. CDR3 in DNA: TGCGCCAGCAGCTTGGCCTCACTAGCAGAGACCCAGTACTTC. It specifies CASSLASLAETQYF.

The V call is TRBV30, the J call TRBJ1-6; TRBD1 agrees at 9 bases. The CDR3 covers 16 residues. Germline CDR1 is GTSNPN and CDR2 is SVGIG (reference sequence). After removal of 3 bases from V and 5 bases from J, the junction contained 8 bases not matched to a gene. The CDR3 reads CAWRATGGGNNSPLHF. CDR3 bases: TGTGCCTGGAGAGCCACAGGGGGCGGTAATAATTCACCCCTCCACTTT.

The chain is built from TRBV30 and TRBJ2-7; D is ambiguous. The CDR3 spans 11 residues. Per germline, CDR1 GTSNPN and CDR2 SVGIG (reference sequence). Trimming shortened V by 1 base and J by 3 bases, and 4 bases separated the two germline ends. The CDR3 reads CAWSGNYEQYF. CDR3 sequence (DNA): TGTGCCTGGAGTGGTAACTACGAGCAGTACTTC.

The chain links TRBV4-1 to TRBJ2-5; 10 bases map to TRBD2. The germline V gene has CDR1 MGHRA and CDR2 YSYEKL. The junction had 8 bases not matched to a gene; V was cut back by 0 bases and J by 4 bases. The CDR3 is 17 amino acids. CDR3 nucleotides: TGCGCCAGCAGCCAAGATCCAAGCGGGGGGGTGTTAGAGACCCAGTACTTC. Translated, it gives CASSQDPSGGVLETQYF.

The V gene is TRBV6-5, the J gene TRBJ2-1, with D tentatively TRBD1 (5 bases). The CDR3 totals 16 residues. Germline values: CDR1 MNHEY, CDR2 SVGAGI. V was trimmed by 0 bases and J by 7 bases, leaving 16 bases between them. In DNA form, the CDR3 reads TGTGCCAGCAGTTACTCGAATCCAGGGTCCCCGAATGAGCAGTTCTTC. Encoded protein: CASSYSNPGSPNEQFF.

This CDR3 reads CASSVVTSPNYGYTF. CDR3 nucleotides: TGTGCCAGCAGCGTTGTCACCTCCCCTAACTATGGCTACACCTTC. The V gene is TRBV9, the J gene TRBJ1-2; D is unclear. CDR3 length equals 15 residues. The germline gives CDR1 SGDLS, CDR2 YYNGEE. Between the trimmed V and J ends, which lost 2 bases and 0 bases, there was a span of 11 bases.

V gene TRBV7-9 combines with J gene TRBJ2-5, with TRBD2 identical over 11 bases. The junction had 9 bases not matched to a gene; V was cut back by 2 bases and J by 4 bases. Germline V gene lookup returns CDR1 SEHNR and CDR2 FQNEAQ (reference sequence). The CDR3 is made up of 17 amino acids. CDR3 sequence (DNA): TGTGCCAGCAGCTTAAGAGAGGCTAGCGGGGGGCGAGAGACCCAGTACTTC. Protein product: CASSLREASGGRETQYF.

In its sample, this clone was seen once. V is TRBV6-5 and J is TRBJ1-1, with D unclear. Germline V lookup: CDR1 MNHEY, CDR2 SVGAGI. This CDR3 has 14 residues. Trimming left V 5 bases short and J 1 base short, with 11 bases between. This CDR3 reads CASSAHLENTEAFF. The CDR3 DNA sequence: TGTGCCAGCAGTGCCCACCTAGAGAACACTGAAGCTTTCTTT.

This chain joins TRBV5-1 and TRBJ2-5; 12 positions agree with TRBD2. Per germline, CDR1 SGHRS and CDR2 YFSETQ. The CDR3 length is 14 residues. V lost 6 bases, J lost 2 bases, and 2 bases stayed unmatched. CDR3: CASKGTSGQETQYF. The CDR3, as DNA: TGCGCCAGCAAGGGGACTAGCGGGCAAGAGACCCAGTACTTC.

CDR3 protein: CASHPLAGETQYF. CDR3 nucleotide sequence: TGTGCCAGCCACCCCCTGGCAGGGGAGACCCAGTACTTC. This chain joins TRBV6-1 and TRBJ2-5; D possibly corresponds to TRBD1 (5 bases). V was shortened by 8 bases and J by 5 bases, with 15 bases between the two germline ends. CDR1 is MNHNS, CDR2 SASEGT, per germline. This CDR3 region has 13 residues.

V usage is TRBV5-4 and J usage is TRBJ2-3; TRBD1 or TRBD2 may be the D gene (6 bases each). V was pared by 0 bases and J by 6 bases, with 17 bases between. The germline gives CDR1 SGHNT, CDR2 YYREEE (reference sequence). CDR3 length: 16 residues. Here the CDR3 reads CASSLGGASIVDTQYF. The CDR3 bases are TGTGCCAGCAGCTTGGGGGGGGCTAGCATCGTTGATACGCAGTATTTT.

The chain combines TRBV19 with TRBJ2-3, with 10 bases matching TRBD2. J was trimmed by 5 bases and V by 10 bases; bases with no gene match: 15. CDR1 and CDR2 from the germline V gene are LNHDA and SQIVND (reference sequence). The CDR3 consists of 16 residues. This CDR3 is CATRGRAGGPKDTQYF. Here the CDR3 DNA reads TGTGCCACCCGCGGTAGAGCGGGGGGGCCTAAAGATACGCAGTATTTT. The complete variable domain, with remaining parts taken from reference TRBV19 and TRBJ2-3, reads DGGITQSPKYLFRKEGQNVTLSCEQNLNHDAMYWYRQDPGQGLRLIYYSQIVNDFQKGDIAEGYSVSREKKESFPLTVTSAQKNPTAFYLCATRGRAGGPKDTQYFGPGTRLTVL.

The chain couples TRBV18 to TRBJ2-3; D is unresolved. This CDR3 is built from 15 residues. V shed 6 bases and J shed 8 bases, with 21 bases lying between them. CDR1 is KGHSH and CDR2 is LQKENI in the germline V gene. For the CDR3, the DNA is TGTGCCAGCTCCCAAGACGGCGTTCTCTTTGTTACGCAGTATTTT. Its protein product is CASSQDGVLFVTQYF.

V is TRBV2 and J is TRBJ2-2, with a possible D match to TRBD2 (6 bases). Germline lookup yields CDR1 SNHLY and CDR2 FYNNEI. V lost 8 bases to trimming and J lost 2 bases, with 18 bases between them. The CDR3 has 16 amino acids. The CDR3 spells CASVLARGKNTGELFF. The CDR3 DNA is TGTGCCAGCGTTCTGGCCCGGGGGAAAAACACCGGGGAGCTGTTTTTT. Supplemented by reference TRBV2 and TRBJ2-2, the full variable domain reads EPEVTQTPSHQVTQMGQEVILRCVPISNHLYFYWYRQILGQKVEFLVSFYNNEISEKSEIFDDQFSVERPDGSNFTLKIRSTKLEDSAMYFCASVLARGKNTGELFFGEGSRLTVL.

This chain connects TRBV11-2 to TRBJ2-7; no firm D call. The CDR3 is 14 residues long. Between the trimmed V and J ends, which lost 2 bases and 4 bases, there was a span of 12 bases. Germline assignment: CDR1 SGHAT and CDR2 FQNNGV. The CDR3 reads CASSLYPSSYEQYF. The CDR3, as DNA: TGTGCCAGCAGCTTATACCCCTCTTCGTACGAGCAGTACTTC. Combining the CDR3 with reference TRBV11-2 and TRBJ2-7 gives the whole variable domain EAGVAQSPRYKIIEKRQSVAFWCNPISGHATLYWYQQILGQGPKLLIQFQNNGVVDDSQLPKDRFSAERLKGVDSTLKIQPAKLEDSAVYLCASSLYPSSYEQYFGPGTRLTVT.

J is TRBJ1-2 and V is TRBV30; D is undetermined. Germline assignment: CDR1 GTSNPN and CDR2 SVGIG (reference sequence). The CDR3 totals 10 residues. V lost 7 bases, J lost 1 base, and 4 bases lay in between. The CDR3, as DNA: TGTGCCTCGGGTAACTATGGCTACACCTTC. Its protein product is CASGNYGYTF.

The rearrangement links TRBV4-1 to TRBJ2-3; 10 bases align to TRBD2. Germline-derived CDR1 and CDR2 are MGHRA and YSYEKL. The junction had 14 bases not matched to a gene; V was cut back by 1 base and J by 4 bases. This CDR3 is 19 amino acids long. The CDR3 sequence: CASSQGPQRGGAASDTQYF. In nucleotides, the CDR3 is TGCGCCAGCAGCCAAGGACCCCAGCGGGGGGGCGCCGCGTCAGATACGCAGTATTTT.

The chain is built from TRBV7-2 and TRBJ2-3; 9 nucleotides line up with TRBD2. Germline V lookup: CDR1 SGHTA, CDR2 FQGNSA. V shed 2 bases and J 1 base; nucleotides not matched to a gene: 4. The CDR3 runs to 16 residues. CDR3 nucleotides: TGTGCCAGCAGCTTAACCCCTAGCGGGGGCACAGATACGCAGTATTTT. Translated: CASSLTPSGGTDTQYF.

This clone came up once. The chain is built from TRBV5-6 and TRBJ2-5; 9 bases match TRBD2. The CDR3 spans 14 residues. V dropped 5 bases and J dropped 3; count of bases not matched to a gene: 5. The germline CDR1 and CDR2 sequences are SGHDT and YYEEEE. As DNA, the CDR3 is TGTGCCAGCAGGCTCGCGGGGGGGGAAGAGACCCAGTACTTC. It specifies CASRLAGGEETQYF.

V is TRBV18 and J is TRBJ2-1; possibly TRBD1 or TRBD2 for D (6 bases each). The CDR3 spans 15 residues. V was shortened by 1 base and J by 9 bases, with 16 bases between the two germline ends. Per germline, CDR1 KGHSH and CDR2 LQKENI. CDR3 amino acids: CASSPLTKGGVEQFF. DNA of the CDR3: TGTGCCAGCTCACCACTAACTAAGGGGGGAGTTGAGCAGTTCTTC.

The CDR3 spells CALGPSGEKLFF. CDR3 DNA: TGTGCCTTGGGACCCTCAGGGGAAAAACTGTTTTTT. V usage is TRBV30 and J usage is TRBJ1-4, with D maybe TRBD1 (5 bases). The CDR3 spans 12 residues. V lost 7 bases and J lost 8, with 14 bases in between. Germline V CDR1 and CDR2: GTSNPN, SVGIG (reference sequence).

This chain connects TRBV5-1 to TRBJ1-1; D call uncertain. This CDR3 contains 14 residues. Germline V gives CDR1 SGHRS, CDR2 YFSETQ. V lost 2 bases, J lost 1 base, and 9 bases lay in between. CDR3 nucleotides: TGCGCCAGCAGCTTCGGCCCCCCGAACACTGAAGCTTTCTTT. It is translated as CASSFGPPNTEAFF.

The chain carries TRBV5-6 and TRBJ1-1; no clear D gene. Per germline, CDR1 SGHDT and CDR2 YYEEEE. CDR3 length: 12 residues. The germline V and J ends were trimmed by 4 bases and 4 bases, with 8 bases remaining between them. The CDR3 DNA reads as TGTGCCAGCAGCGTTTCCCTCACTGAAGCTTTCTTT. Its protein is CASSVSLTEAFF.